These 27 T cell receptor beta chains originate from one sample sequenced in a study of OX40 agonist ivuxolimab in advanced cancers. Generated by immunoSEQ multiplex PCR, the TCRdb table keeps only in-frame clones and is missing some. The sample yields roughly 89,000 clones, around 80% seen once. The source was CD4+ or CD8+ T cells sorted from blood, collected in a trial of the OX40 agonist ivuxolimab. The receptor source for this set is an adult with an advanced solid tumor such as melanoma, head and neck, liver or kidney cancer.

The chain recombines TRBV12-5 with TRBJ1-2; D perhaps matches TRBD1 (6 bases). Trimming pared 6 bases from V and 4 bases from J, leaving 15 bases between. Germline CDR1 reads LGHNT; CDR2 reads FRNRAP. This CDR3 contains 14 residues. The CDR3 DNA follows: TGTGCTAGTGGCGGGGACACCCGGGGCTATGGCTACACCTTC. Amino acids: CASGGDTRGYGYTF.

The DNA of the CDR3 is TGTGCCAGTAGTATCGGCTCGGTGGGTGAGCAGTTCTTC. This gives the protein CASSIGSVGEQFF. The chain has TRBV19 and TRBJ2-1, with D hard to call. Germline V gene sequence: CDR1 LNHDA, CDR2 SQIVND (reference sequence). Trimming removed 3 bases at V and 9 bases at J, with 12 bases between. The CDR3 length is 13 residues.

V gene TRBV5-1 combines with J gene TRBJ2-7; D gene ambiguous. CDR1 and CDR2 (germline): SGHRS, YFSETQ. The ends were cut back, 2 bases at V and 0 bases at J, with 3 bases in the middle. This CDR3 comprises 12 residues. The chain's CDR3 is CASSFSSYEQYF. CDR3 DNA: TGCGCCAGCAGCTTCAGCTCCTACGAGCAGTACTTC.

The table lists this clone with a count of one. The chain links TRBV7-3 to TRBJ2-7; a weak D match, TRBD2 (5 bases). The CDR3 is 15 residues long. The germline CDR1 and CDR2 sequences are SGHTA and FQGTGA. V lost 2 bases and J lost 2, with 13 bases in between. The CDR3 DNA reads TGTGCCAGCAGCTTACAGGTGGCCGGGGCCTACGAGCAGTACTTC. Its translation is CASSLQVAGAYEQYF.

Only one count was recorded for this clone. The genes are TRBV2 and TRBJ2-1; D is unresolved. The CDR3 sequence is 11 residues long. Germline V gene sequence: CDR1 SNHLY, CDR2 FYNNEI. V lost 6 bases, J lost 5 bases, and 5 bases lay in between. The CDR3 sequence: CASSDHNEQFF. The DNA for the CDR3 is TGTGCCAGCAGCGATCACAATGAGCAGTTCTTC.

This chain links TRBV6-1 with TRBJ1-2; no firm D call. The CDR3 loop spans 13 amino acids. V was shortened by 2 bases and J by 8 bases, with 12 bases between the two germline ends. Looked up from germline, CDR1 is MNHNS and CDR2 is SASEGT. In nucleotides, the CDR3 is TGTGCCAGCAGTGAATGGGCTAGCGGGGGCTACACCTTC. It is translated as CASSEWASGGYTF.

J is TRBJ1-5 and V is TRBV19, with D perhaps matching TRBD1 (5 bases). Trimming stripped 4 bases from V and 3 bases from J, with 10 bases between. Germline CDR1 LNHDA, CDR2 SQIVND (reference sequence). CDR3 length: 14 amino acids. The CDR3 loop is CASSNAGYNQPQHF. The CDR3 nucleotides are TGTGCCAGTAGTAATGCAGGGTACAATCAGCCCCAGCATTTT.

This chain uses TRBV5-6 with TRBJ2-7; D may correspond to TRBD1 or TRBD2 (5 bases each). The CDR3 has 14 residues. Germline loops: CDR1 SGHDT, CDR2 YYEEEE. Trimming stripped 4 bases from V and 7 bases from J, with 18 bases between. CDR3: CASSDTGRYIEQYF. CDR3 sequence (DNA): TGTGCCAGCAGCGACACGGGACGGTATATAGAGCAGTACTTC.

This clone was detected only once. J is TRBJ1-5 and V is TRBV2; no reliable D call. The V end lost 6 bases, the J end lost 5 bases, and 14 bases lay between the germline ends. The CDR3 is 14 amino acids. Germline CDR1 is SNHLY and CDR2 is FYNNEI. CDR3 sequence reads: CASRLGRTDQPQHF. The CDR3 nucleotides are TGTGCCAGCAGGCTTGGGAGGACTGATCAGCCCCAGCATTTT. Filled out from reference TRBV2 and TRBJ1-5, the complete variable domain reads EPEVTQTPSHQVTQMGQEVILRCVPISNHLYFYWYRQILGQKVEFLVSFYNNEISEKSEIFDDQFSVERPDGSNFTLKIRSTKLEDSAMYFCASRLGRTDQPQHFGDGTRLSIL.

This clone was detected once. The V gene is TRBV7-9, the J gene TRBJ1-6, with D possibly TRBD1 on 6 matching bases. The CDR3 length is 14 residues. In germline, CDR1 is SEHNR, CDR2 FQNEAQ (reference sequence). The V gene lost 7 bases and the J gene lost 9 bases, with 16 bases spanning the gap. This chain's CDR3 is CASTSGQFGSPLHF. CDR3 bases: TGTGCCAGCACCTCCGGACAGTTTGGTTCACCCCTCCACTTT.

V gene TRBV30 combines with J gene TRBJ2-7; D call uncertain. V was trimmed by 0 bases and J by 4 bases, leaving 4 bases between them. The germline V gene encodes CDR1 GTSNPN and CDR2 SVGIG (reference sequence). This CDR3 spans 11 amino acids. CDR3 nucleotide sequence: TGTGCCTGGAGTGTCTCTTACGAGCAGTACTTC. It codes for CAWSVSYEQYF.

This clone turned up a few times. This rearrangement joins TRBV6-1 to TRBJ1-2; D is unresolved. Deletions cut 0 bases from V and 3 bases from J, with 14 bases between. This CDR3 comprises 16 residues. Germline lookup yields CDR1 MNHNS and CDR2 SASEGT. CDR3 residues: CASSEAALGRYYGYTF. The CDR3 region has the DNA TGTGCCAGCAGTGAAGCGGCTCTGGGAAGGTACTATGGCTACACCTTC.

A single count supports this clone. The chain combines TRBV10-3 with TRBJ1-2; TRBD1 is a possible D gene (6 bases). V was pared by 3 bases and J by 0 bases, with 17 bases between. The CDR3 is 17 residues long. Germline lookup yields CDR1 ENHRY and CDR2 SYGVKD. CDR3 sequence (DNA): TGTGCCATCAGTGACCCCGGGGGCTCTAGGCCTAACTATGGCTACACCTTC. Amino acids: CAISDPGGSRPNYGYTF.

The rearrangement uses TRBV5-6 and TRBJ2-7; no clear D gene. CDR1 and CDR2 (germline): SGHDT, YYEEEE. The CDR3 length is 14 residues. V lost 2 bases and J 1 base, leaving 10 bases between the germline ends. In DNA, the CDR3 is TGTGCCAGCAGCTTCCAAGGGCGGTCCTACGAGCAGTACTTC. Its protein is CASSFQGRSYEQYF.

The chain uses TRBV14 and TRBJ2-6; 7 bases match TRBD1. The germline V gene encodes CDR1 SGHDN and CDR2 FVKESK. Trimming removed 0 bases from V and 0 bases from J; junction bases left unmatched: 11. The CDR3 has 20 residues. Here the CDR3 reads CASSQDWWDSRRSGANVLTF. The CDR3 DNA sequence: TGTGCCAGCAGCCAAGATTGGTGGGACAGTAGGCGCTCTGGGGCCAACGTCCTGACTTTC.

CDR3 DNA: TGCAGCGTCGGACAGCCAAGCTATGGCTACACCTTC. It codes for CSVGQPSYGYTF. This rearrangement joins TRBV29-1 to TRBJ1-2; the D gene is possibly TRBD1 (6 bases). Germline values: CDR1 SQVTM, CDR2 ANQGSEA. The CDR3 is 12 amino acids. Deletions cut 6 bases from V and 4 bases from J, with 12 bases between.

CDR3 residues: CASSLRGTGPRATEAFF. CDR3 nucleotide sequence: TGTGCCAGCAGCTTAAGAGGGACAGGCCCTAGAGCCACTGAAGCTTTCTTT. The rearrangement links TRBV7-3 to TRBJ1-1; TRBD1 aligns across 8 bases. The CDR3 sequence is 17 residues long. The trim removed 1 base at V and 4 bases at J, leaving 11 bases unmatched. Germline CDR1 reads SGHTA; CDR2 reads FQGTGA.

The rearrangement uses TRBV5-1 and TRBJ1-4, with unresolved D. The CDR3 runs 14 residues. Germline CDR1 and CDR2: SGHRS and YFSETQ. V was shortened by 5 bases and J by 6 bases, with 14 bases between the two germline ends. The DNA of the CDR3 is TGCGCCAGCAGGCGACCCGGACGAGATGAAAAACTGTTTTTT. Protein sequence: CASRRPGRDEKLFF. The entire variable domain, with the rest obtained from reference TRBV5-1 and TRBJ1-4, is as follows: KAGVTQTPRYLIKTRGQQVTLSCSPISGHRSVSWYQQTPGQGLQFLFEYFSETQRNKGNFPGRFSGRQFSNSRSEMNVSTLELGDSALYLCASRRPGRDEKLFFGSGTQLSVL.

CDR3 in DNA: TGTGCCAGCAGAACCTCTGGGGCCAACGTCCTGACTTTC. Protein: CASRTSGANVLTF. The gene calls are TRBV6-5 and TRBJ2-6; D unclear. This CDR3 has 13 amino acids. Trimming stripped 6 bases from V and 0 bases from J, with 3 bases between. The germline V gene has CDR1 MNHEY and CDR2 SVGAGI.

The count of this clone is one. In DNA, the CDR3 is TGTGCCAGCAGCAATCGGGGGATTAGGGGTCCCTACGAGCAGTACTTC. Translation: CASSNRGIRGPYEQYF. V usage is TRBV5-6 and J usage is TRBJ2-7, with D possibly being TRBD2 (6 bases). CDR1 is SGHDT, CDR2 YYEEEE, per germline. Trimming cost V 4 bases and J 2 bases, with 19 bases left between them. The CDR3 spans 16 residues.

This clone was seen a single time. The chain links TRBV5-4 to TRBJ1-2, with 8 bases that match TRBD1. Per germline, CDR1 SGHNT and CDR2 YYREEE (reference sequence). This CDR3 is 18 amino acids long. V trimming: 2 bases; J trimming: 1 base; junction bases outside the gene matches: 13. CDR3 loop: CASSFSTGGTRLNYGYTF. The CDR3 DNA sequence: TGTGCCAGCAGCTTTTCTACAGGGGGTACCCGCCTTAACTATGGCTACACCTTC.

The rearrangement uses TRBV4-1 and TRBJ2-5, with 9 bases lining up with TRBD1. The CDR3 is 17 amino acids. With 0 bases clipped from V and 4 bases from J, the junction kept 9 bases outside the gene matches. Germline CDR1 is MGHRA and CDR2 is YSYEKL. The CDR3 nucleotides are TGCGCCAGCAGCCAAGAGTTTCGAACAGGGGGCCGAGAGACCCAGTACTTC. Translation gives CASSQEFRTGGRETQYF.

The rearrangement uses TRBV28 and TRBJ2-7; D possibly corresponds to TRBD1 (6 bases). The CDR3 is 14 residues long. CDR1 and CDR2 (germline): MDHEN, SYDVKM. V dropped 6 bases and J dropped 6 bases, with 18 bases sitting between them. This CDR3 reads CASSPGQSWFEQYF. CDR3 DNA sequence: TGTGCCAGCAGCCCCGGACAGTCGTGGTTCGAGCAGTACTTC.

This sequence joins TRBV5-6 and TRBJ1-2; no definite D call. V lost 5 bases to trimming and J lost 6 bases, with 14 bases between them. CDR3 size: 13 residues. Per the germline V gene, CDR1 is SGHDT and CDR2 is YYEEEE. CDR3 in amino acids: CASSPGLANGYTF. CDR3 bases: TGTGCCAGCAGTCCCGGGCTTGCGAATGGCTACACCTTC.

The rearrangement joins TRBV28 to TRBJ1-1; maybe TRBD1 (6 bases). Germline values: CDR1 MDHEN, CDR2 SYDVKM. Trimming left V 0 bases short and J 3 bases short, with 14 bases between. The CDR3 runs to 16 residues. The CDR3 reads CASSLWGGRGDTEAFF. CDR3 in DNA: TGTGCCAGCAGTTTATGGGGCGGGAGGGGGGACACTGAAGCTTTCTTT.

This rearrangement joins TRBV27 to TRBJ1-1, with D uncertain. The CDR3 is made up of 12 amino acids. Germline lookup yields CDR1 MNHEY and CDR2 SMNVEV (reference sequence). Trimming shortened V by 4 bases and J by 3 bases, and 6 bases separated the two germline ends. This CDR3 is CASSSWYTEAFF. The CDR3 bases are TGTGCCAGCAGTTCATGGTACACTGAAGCTTTCTTT.

CDR3 region: CASSVIRVGGELFF. Here the CDR3 DNA reads TGTGCCAGCAGCGTGATCAGGGTTGGCGGGGAGCTGTTTTTT. The V gene is TRBV9, the J gene TRBJ2-2; D might be TRBD1 (5 bases). V lost 2 bases and J lost 7, with 12 bases in between. Germline assignment: CDR1 SGDLS and CDR2 YYNGEE. This CDR3 is 14 amino acids long.